These T cell receptor beta chains were read from a single sample in a study of T-cell reconstitution after alpha-beta-depleted transplantation in children. From the PCR reads, TCRdb called clonotypes with MiXCR, one entry per CDR3 protein. The sample has 83,000 or so distinct CDR3 sequences, more than 7% seen once; the top ten hold approximately 6.6%. The sample here was PBMCs from the stem cell graft donor, taken from the stem cell graft. These receptors came from a human donor who donated a stem cell graft to a child with congenital amegakaryocytic thrombocytopenia. The CDR3 runs from the conserved cysteine through the conserved F or W. A D gene is named only where the DNA matches it firmly. Clone size, where shown, is once, few, many, or a class for clones that have expanded.

TRBV12-3/TRBV12-4	many	NA	TRBJ2-1	TGTGCCTACGCCCAAAACCTCAGGGGTGAGCAGTTCTTC	CAYAQNLRGEQFF
TRBV5-1	many	TRBD1	TRBJ1-4	TGCGCCAGCAGCTTTGGACAGGGGAGAGAAAAACTGTTTTTT	CASSFGQGREKLFF
TRBV20-1	NA	NA	TRBJ1-5	TGCAGTGCTAGCAACTTAGGATTGCTGGCACAGGGCAATCAGCCCCAGCATTTT	CSASNLGLLAQGNQPQHF
TRBV5-6	many	TRBD1	TRBJ1-5	TGTGCCAGCAGCCCCGGGACAGGAATTAATCAGCCCCAGCATTTT	CASSPGTGINQPQHF
TRBV20-1	few	TRBD2	TRBJ2-4	TGCAGTGCCCCGGCCCGGGGACTAGCGGTTCTAGCCAAAAACATTCAGTACTTC	CSAPARGLAVLAKNIQYF
TRBV30	many	NA	TRBJ2-3	TGTGCCTGGAGTGCCGGAGGAGATACGCAGTATTTT	CAWSAGGDTQYF
TRBV5-1	many	TRBD2	TRBJ2-2	TGCGCCAGCAGCTTGGACGCTAGCGGGGGCGCGACGAACACCGGGGAGCTGTTTTTT	CASSLDASGGATNTGELFF
TRBV6-5	many	TRBD1	TRBJ1-1	TGTGCCAGCAGAGAGGGGACAGGTGAAGCTTTCTTT	CASREGTGEAFF
TRBV4-2	few	NA	TRBJ1-4	TGTGCCAGCAGCCCCACCCACAGAGACGAAAATGAAAAACTGTTTTTT	CASSPTHRDENEKLFF
TRBV5-1	many	TRBD1	TRBJ2-1	TGCGCCAGCAGCTCCCGGACAGTTCCAGGGGGTAACAATGAGCAGTTCTTC	CASSSRTVPGGNNEQFF
TRBV20-1	many	TRBD1	TRBJ2-1	TGCAGTGCTAGGGGGCTTCGGGACAGGAGACACAATGAGCAGTTCTTC	CSARGLRDRRHNEQFF
TRBV27	many	NA	TRBJ1-3	TGTGCCACCCGAAGGAATACTGGAAACACCATATATTTT	CATRRNTGNTIYF
TRBV3-1	many	NA	TRBJ2-2	TGTGCCAGCAGCCAAGAAGGGAATTTGCTAGGGGACACCGGGGAGCTGTTTTTT	CASSQEGNLLGDTGELFF
TRBV9	many	NA	TRBJ1-1	TGTGCCAGCAGCCGGATGGGGGGCACTGAAGCTTTCTTT	CASSRMGGTEAFF
TRBV12-3/TRBV12-4	many	NA	TRBJ1-5	TGTGCCAGCAGTTCCATTTCATTTACGGCGCGGCAGCCCCAGCATTTT	CASSSISFTARQPQHF
TRBV6-2/TRBV6-3	many	NA	TRBJ2-7	TGTGCCAGCAGGGGACATTACGCCTCGTACGAGCAGTACTTC	CASRGHYASYEQYF
TRBV2	many	NA	TRBJ1-5	TGTGCCAGCAGTGAATACAGGGCAGGCAATCAGCCCCAGCATTTT	CASSEYRAGNQPQHF
TRBV28	many	NA	TRBJ1-2	TGTGCCAGCAGTTCCGTCCTACTTGGCTACACCTTC	CASSSVLLGYTF
TRBV20-1	many	NA	TRBJ1-1	TGCAGTGCTGCCCAGGGATGGGGGAACACTGAAGCTTTCTTT	CSAAQGWGNTEAFF
TRBV7-2	many	NA	TRBJ1-1	TGTGCCAGCAGCTGGCCCGGGAGGGGGACTGAAGCTTTCTTT	CASSWPGRGTEAFF
TRBV19	NA	NA	TRBJ2-7	TGTGCCAGTAGTGTGGGTAATCCCTCCTACGAGCAGTACTTC	CASSVGNPSYEQYF
TRBV20-1	many	NA	TRBJ1-5	TGCAGTGCTAGAGAATGGGTTCAAGAGCCCCAGCATTTT	CSAREWVQEPQHF
TRBV28	many	TRBD2	TRBJ2-1	TGTGCCACCTCGGAGACTAGCGGGAGTCTTGATGAGCAGTTCTTC	CATSETSGSLDEQFF
TRBV15	few	TRBD2	TRBJ2-7	TGTGCCACCAGCAGGTCCAGGAAGACTAGCGGGGACTACGAGCAGTACTTC	CATSRSRKTSGDYEQYF
TRBV12-3/TRBV12-4	many	NA	TRBJ2-1	TGTGCCAGCAGTTATCCGGGAGTCTTCGATGAGCAGTTCTTC	CASSYPGVFDEQFF
TRBV20-1	many	NA	TRBJ1-1	TGCAGTGCTAGAGATAGACCTTCGAGCACTGAAGCTTTCTTT	CSARDRPSSTEAFF
TRBV27	few	NA	TRBJ2-1	TGTGCCAGCAGTTATGCGGGGGCCCGTTACAATGAGCAGTTCTTC	CASSYAGARYNEQFF
TRBV5-1	many	NA	TRBJ2-1	TGCGCCAGCAGCTTGGTCCGGGGGTTGTACAATGAGCAGTTCTTC	CASSLVRGLYNEQFF
TRBV3-1	NA	NA	TRBJ1-1	TGTGCCAGCAGCCAAACTACGACAGGCGGGAACACTGAAGCTTTCTTT	CASSQTTTGGNTEAFF
TRBV20-1	medium-sized	TRBD1	TRBJ1-6	TGCAGTGCTAGGGCCGAGGACAGGGGAAGCTCACCCCTCCACTTT	CSARAEDRGSSPLHF
TRBV28	many	NA	TRBJ1-3	TGTGCCAGCAGTTTACCGGGACACCAAAGGGACACCATATATTTT	CASSLPGHQRDTIYF
TRBV7-6	many	NA	TRBJ2-2	TGTGCCAGCAGCTTATTTAGCTCCAACACCGGGGAGCTGTTTTTT	CASSLFSSNTGELFF
TRBV5-1	many	TRBD1	TRBJ1-2	TGCGCCAGCAGCGCGGACAGGGATGGCTACACCTTC	CASSADRDGYTF